This T cell receptor (beta chain) appears in the sequencing data of a study of blood T cell repertoires in COVID-19. Looking at the study overall: The study drew acute and convalescent COVID-19 samples from the United States, Italy and Spain.

The CDR3 extends over 15 amino acids. The junction had 3 bases not matched to a gene; V was cut back by 6 bases and J by 0 bases. The germline gives CDR1 LNHDA, CDR2 SQIVND (reference sequence). Original processing methods: Amplification of reference gene primers provided the estimated nucleated cell counts. Repertoires were generated with immunoSEQ multiplex PCR, while TCRdb's copy carries only in-frame clones and drops some. The V and J calls and clone size were taken over from that table, and D and trimming were inferred from the DNA. Of about 130,000 clones detected, more than 85% appear once; the ten largest clones hold roughly 18%.

Material for sequencing was peripheral blood. This receptor was identified in a man aged 50-59 years with active or convalescent COVID-19. The chain combines TRBV19 with TRBJ2-7, with 12 nucleotides matching TRBD2. The CDR3 protein is CASSETSGSSYEQYF. DNA of the CDR3: TGTGCCAGTAGCGAGACTAGCGGGAGCTCCTACGAGCAGTACTTC. Together with reference TRBV19 and TRBJ2-7, the CDR3 gives the full variable domain: DGGITQSPKYLFRKEGQNVTLSCEQNLNHDAMYWYRQDPGQGLRLIYYSQIVNDFQKGDIAEGYSVSREKKESFPLTVTSAQKNPTAFYLCASSETSGSSYEQYFGPGTRLTVT.